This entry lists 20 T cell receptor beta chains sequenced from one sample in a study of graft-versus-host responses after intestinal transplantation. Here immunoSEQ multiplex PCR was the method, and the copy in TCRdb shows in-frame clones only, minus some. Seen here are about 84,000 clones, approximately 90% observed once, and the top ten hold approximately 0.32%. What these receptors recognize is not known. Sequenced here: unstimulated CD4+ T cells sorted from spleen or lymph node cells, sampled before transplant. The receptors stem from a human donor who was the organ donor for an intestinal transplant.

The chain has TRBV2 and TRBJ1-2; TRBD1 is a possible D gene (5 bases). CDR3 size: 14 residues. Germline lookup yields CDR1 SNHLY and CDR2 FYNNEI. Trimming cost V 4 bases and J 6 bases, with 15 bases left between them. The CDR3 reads CASSGLREGDGYTF. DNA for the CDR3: TGTGCCAGCAGTGGCCTCAGGGAAGGGGATGGCTACACCTTC.

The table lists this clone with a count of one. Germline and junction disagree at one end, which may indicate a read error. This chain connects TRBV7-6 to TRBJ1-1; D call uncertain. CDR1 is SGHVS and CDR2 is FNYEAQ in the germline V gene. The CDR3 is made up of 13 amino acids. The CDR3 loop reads CASSIAGNTEAFF. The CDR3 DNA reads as TGTGCCAGCAGCATAGCCGGGAACACTGAAGCTTTCTTT. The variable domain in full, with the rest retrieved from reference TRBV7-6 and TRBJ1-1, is GAGVSQSPRYKVTKRGQDVALRCDPISGHVSLYWYRQALGQGPEFLTYFNYEAQQDKSGLPNDRFSAERPEGSISTLTIQRTEQRDSAMYRCASSIAGNTEAFFGQGTRLTVV.

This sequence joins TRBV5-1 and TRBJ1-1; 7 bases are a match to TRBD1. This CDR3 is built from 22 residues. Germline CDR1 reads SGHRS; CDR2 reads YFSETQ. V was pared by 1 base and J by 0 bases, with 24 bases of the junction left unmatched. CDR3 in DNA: TGCGCCAGCAGCTTGTCCATTGCGACAATTGGACAGGCTGAACTATTGAACACTGAAGCTTTCTTT. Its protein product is CASSLSIATIGQAELLNTEAFF.

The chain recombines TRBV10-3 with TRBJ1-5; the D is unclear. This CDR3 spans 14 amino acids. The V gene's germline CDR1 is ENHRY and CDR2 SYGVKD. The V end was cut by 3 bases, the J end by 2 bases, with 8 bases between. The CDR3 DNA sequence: TGTGCCATCAGTGAAGGCGAGGGCAATCAGCCCCAGCATTTT. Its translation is CAISEGEGNQPQHF.

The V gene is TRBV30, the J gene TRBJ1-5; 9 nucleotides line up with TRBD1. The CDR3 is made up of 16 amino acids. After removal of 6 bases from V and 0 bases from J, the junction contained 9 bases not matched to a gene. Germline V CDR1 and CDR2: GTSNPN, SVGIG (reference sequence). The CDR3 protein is CACRTGGPYSNQPQHF. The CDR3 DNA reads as TGTGCCTGTCGTACAGGGGGCCCTTATAGCAATCAGCCCCAGCATTTT.

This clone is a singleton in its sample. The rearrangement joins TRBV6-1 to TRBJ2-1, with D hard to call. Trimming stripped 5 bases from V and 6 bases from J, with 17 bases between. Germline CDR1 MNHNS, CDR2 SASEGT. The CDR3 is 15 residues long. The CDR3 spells CASSRSPSGSNEQFF. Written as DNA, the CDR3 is TGTGCCAGCAGTCGTAGCCCCTCGGGTTCCAATGAGCAGTTCTTC.

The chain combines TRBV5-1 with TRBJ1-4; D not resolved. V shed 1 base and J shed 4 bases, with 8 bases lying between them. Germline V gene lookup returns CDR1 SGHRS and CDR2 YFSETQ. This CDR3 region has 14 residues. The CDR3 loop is CASSLTAFNEKLFF. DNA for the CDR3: TGCGCCAGCAGCTTGACAGCATTTAATGAAAAACTGTTTTTT.

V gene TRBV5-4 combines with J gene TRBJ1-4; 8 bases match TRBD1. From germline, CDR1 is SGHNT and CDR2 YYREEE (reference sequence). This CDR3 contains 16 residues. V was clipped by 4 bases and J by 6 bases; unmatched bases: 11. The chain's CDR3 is CASSKRQGRFDEKLFF. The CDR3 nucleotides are TGTGCCAGCAGCAAAAGACAGGGGCGATTTGATGAAAAACTGTTTTTT.

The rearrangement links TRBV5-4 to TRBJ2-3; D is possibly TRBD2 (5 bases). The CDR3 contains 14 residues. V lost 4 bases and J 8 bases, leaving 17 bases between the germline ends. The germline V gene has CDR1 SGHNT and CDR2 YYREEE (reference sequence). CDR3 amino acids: CASSVGLATSTQYF. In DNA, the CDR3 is TGTGCCAGCAGCGTAGGACTGGCAACGAGTACGCAGTATTTT.

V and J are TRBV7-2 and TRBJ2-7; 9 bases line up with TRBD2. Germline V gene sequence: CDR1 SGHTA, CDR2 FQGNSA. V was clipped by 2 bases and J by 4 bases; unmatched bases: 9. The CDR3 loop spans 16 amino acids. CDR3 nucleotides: TGTGCCAGCAGCTTATTGGGTAGCGGGGGAATGTACGAGCAGTACTTC. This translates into CASSLLGSGGMYEQYF.

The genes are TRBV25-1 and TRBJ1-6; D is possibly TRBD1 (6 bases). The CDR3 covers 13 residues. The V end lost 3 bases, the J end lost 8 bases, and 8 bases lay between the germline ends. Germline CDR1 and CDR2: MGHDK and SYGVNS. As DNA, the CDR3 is TGTGCCAGCAGTGACCAGGGGTATTCACCCCTCCACTTT. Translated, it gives CASSDQGYSPLHF.

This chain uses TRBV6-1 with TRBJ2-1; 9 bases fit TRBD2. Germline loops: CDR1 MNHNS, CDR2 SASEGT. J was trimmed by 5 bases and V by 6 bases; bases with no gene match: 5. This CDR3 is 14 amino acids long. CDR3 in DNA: TGTGCCAGCAGCCCCCGACTAGCGGACAATGAGCAGTTCTTC. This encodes CASSPRLADNEQFF.

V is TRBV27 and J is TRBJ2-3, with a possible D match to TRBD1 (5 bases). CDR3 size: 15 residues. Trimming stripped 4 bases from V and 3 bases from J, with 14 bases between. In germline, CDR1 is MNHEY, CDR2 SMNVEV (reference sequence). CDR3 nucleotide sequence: TGTGCCAGCAGTTGGGGCAGTTTGGGGACAGATACGCAGTATTTT. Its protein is CASSWGSLGTDTQYF.

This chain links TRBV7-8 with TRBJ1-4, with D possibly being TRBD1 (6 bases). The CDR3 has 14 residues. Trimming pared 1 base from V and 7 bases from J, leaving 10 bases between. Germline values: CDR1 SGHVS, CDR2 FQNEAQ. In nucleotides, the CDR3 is TGTGCCAGCAGCTTAGACAGGGTGAGTGAAAAACTGTTTTTT. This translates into CASSLDRVSEKLFF.

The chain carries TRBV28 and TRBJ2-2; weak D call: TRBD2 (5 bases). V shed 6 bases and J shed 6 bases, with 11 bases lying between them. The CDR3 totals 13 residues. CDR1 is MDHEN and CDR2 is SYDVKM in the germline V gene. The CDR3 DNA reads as TGTGCCAGCAGAGAGGGCCCCTCCGGGGAGCTGTTTTTT. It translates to CASREGPSGELFF.

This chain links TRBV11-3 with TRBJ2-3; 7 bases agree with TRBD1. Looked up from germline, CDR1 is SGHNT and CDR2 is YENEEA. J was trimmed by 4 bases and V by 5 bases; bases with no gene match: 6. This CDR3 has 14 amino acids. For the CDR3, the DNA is TGTGCCAGCAGCCCGGGGACAGCGGCAGATACGCAGTATTTT. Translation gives CASSPGTAADTQYF.

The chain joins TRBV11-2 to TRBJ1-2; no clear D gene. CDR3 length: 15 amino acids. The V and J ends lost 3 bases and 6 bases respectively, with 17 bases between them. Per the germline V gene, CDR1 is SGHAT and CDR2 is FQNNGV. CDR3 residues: CASSFLAAELNGYTF. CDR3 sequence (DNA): TGTGCCAGCAGCTTCCTCGCGGCCGAATTAAATGGCTACACCTTC. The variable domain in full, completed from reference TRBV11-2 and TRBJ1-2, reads EAGVAQSPRYKIIEKRQSVAFWCNPISGHATLYWYQQILGQGPKLLIQFQNNGVVDDSQLPKDRFSAERLKGVDSTLKIQPAKLEDSAVYLCASSFLAAELNGYTFGSGTRLTVV.

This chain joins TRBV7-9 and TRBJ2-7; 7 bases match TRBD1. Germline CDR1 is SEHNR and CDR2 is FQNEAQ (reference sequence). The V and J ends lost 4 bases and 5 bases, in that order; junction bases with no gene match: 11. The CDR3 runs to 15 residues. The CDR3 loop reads CASSSVTGQFDEQYF. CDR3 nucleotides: TGTGCCAGCAGCTCTGTGACAGGGCAGTTCGACGAGCAGTACTTC.

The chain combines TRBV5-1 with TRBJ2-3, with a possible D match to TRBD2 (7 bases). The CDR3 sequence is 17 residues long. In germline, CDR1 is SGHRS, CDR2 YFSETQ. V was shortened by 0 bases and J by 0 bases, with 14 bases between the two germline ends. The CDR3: CASSLGGGARSTDTQYF. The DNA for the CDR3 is TGCGCCAGCAGCTTGGGGGGGGGCGCCCGGAGCACAGATACGCAGTATTTT.

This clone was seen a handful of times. The CDR3 sequence is CASSEVQGHSGQYF. CDR3 nucleotides: TGTGCCAGCAGTGAAGTACAGGGGCACTCGGGGCAGTACTTC. This rearrangement joins TRBV6-1 to TRBJ2-7; 7 positions match TRBD1. In germline, CDR1 is MNHNS, CDR2 SASEGT. CDR3 length: 14 residues. J was trimmed by 9 bases and V by 1 base; bases with no gene match: 9.